This entry lists 27 T cell receptor beta chains sequenced from one sample in a study of blood T cell repertoires in COVID-19. The table came from immunoSEQ multiplex PCR; TCRdb's copy has only in-frame clones and leaves some out. The table shows 300,000 to 350,000 clones, with around 83% occurring only once. Sequencing was done on a sample of peripheral blood. These TCRs come from a man aged 30 to 45 with active or convalescent COVID-19.

The CDR3 protein is CASRRTVMNTEAFF. The CDR3 DNA sequence: TGTGCCAGCAGGAGGACAGTCATGAACACTGAAGCTTTCTTT. V usage is TRBV7-8 and J usage is TRBJ1-1; TRBD1 might be the D (6 bases). Deletions cut 6 bases from V and 0 bases from J, with 11 bases between. The CDR3 length is 14 residues. Per the germline V gene, CDR1 is SGHVS and CDR2 is FQNEAQ.

This chain links TRBV11-3 with TRBJ2-7; the match to TRBD1 covers 10 bases. The germline V gene has CDR1 SGHNT and CDR2 YENEEA. The CDR3 extends over 16 amino acids. With 1 base clipped from V and 1 base from J, the junction kept 4 bases outside the gene matches. This CDR3 is CASSLGPGQGSYEQYF. The CDR3 DNA is TGTGCCAGCAGCTTAGGGCCGGGACAGGGGTCCTACGAGCAGTACTTC.

This rearrangement joins TRBV7-9 to TRBJ2-1; 10 bases agree with TRBD2. The length of the CDR3 is 15 residues. V was pared by 2 bases and J by 7 bases, with 5 bases of the junction left unmatched. Germline CDR1 and CDR2: SEHNR and FQNEAQ (reference sequence). In DNA form, the CDR3 reads TGTGCCAGCAGCTTAAGCGGGGGGGCCCTAAATGAGCAGTTCTTC. It translates to CASSLSGGALNEQFF.

This clone came up once. V gene TRBV5-5 combines with J gene TRBJ1-1; D ambiguous. Trimming stripped 3 bases from V and 8 bases from J, with 11 bases between. CDR1 is SGHKS, CDR2 YYEKEE, per germline (reference sequence). The CDR3 has 12 residues. CDR3 sequence reads: CASSSERGEAFF. CDR3 DNA: TGTGCCAGCAGCTCAGAGCGGGGAGAAGCTTTCTTT.

The chain uses TRBV12-3 or TRBV12-4 and TRBJ2-1; no firm D call. V lost 5 bases to trimming and J lost 6 bases, with 11 bases between them. The CDR3 has 13 residues. The CDR3 DNA reads TGTGCCAGCAGTCCCCAAAGTAGCAATGAGCAGTTCTTC. It translates to CASSPQSSNEQFF.

The table lists this clone with a few counts. The chain uses TRBV13 and TRBJ1-1, with TRBD1 identical over 8 bases. This CDR3 is 14 amino acids long. V shed 2 bases and J 7 bases; nucleotides not matched to a gene: 6. The germline V gene encodes CDR1 PRHDT and CDR2 FYEKMQ (reference sequence). The chain's CDR3 is CASSLSRGRFEAFF. The DNA of the CDR3 is TGTGCCAGCAGCTTAAGCAGGGGGCGATTTGAAGCTTTCTTT.

As regards this clone: In the same sample, other DNA sequences code for this CDR3. This chain uses TRBV28 with TRBJ1-2; tentatively, D is TRBD1 (6 bases). Germline loops: CDR1 MDHEN, CDR2 SYDVKM. The V end lost 5 bases, the J end lost 1 base, and 11 bases lay between the germline ends. The CDR3 covers 14 residues. In DNA form, the CDR3 reads TGTGCCAGCAGTCTCAGGGGAATTAACTATGGCTACACCTTC. Protein product: CASSLRGINYGYTF.

The CDR3 DNA reads TGTGCCAGCTCACCAGCGGGGCTCTCCTACAATGAGCAGTTCTTC. As protein: CASSPAGLSYNEQFF. The rearrangement joins TRBV18 to TRBJ2-1; D is possibly TRBD2 (6 bases). With 2 bases removed from V and 0 bases from J, the gap between germline ends came to 8 bases. Germline V gene sequence: CDR1 KGHSH, CDR2 LQKENI. The CDR3 has 15 residues.

V is TRBV9 and J is TRBJ2-5; no clear D. The CDR3 length is 12 residues. Trimming stripped 4 bases from V and 5 bases from J, with 9 bases between. Germline V gene lookup returns CDR1 SGDLS and CDR2 YYNGEE. The CDR3 nucleotides read TGTGCCAGCAGCACCACTGAGGAGACCCAGTACTTC. Protein sequence: CASSTTEETQYF. Full variable domain (remainder filled in from reference TRBV9 and TRBJ2-5): DSGVTQTPKHLITATGQRVTLRCSPRSGDLSVYWYQQSLDQGLQFLIQYYNGEERAKGNILERFSAQQFPDLHSELNLSSLELGDSALYFCASSTTEETQYFGPGTRLLVL.

The chain uses TRBV7-2 and TRBJ2-7; 8 bases match TRBD1. The CDR3 is 14 residues long. The J segment lost 4 bases and the V segment lost 6 bases, leaving 8 bases of the junction unmatched. CDR1 and CDR2 (germline): SGHTA, FQGNSA. CDR3 region: CASSSTGDIYEQYF. The CDR3 DNA reads TGTGCCAGCAGTTCGACAGGGGACATTTACGAGCAGTACTTC.

The CDR3, as DNA: TGTGCCAGCAGCCAAGACGCACTAGCGGGGCACACAGATACGCAGTATTTT. Translation gives CASSQDALAGHTDTQYF. The chain carries TRBV14 and TRBJ2-3; 10 bases are shared with TRBD2. In germline, CDR1 is SGHDN, CDR2 FVKESK. The trim removed 0 bases at V and 2 bases at J, leaving 5 bases unmatched. CDR3 length: 17 residues.

The chain uses TRBV5-1 and TRBJ1-4; D unresolved. Per the germline V gene, CDR1 is SGHRS and CDR2 is YFSETQ. V was shortened by 6 bases and J by 6 bases, with 18 bases between the two germline ends. This CDR3 has 15 amino acids. The CDR3 bases are TGCGCCAGCACCAGGACGGCTGCCGGGGATGAAAAACTGTTTTTT. Amino acids: CASTRTAAGDEKLFF.

The V call is TRBV7-2, the J call TRBJ1-1; TRBD1 might be the D (5 bases). The CDR3 spans 16 residues. Germline V lookup: CDR1 SGHTA, CDR2 FQGNSA. V was cut by 5 bases and J by 3 bases, with 19 bases left in between. The CDR3 bases are TGTGCCAGCAGCCACGGCTTCTGGGGCGAGGACACTGAAGCTTTCTTT. It codes for CASSHGFWGEDTEAFF.

V and J are TRBV27 and TRBJ1-5, with 8 bases lining up with TRBD1. This CDR3 is 14 amino acids long. V trimming: 5 bases; J trimming: 7 bases; junction bases outside the gene matches: 7. CDR1 and CDR2 (germline): MNHEY, SMNVEV (reference sequence). Written as DNA, the CDR3 is TGTGCCAGCAGTCCCTACAGGGGGAAACAGCCCCAGCATTTT. This translates into CASSPYRGKQPQHF.

For the CDR3, the DNA is TGTGCCAGCAGCTTAGTGTTCCTAGCGGGGGACAATGAGCAGTTCTTC. It specifies CASSLVFLAGDNEQFF. The rearrangement links TRBV7-2 to TRBJ2-1; 10 bases fit TRBD2. Germline assignment: CDR1 SGHTA and CDR2 FQGNSA. The CDR3 totals 16 residues. V gave up 1 base and J gave up 5 bases; unmatched junction bases: 5.

This clone was counted a few times. V and J are TRBV28 and TRBJ1-3; weak D call: TRBD1 (6 bases). Germline-derived CDR1 and CDR2 are MDHEN and SYDVKM. V shed 5 bases and J shed 0 bases, with 11 bases lying between them. This CDR3 contains 15 residues. The CDR3 here is CASSAATGSGNTIYF. The CDR3 DNA is TGTGCCAGCAGTGCCGCGACAGGCTCTGGAAACACCATATATTTT.

The genes are TRBV7-3 and TRBJ1-2, with D unresolved. V was cut by 3 bases and J by 3 bases, with 5 bases left in between. From germline, CDR1 is SGHTA and CDR2 FQGTGA. The CDR3 loop spans 12 amino acids. The CDR3 coding sequence is TGTGCCAGCAGCTTCAGATACTATGGCTACACCTTC. Translation gives CASSFRYYGYTF.

The chain recombines TRBV7-2 with TRBJ1-2; no reliable D call. V was pared by 3 bases and J by 4 bases, with 9 bases between. The germline V gene encodes CDR1 SGHTA and CDR2 FQGNSA. The CDR3 covers 13 residues. The CDR3 is CASSFLTRYGYTF. As DNA, the CDR3 is TGTGCCAGCAGCTTTTTAACTCGCTATGGCTACACCTTC.

This chain joins TRBV5-5 and TRBJ2-1; TRBD1 matches at 9 bases. The germline V gene encodes CDR1 SGHKS and CDR2 YYEKEE (reference sequence). The CDR3 is 14 amino acids. V lost 4 bases and J lost 8; bases outside the gene matches: 7. CDR3 residues: CASSPPTGGYEQFF. Here the CDR3 DNA reads TGTGCCAGCAGCCCTCCGACAGGGGGATATGAGCAGTTCTTC.

This chain uses TRBV9 with TRBJ2-1, with TRBD1 identical over 9 bases. The junction had 8 bases not matched to a gene; V was cut back by 3 bases and J by 1 base. Germline values: CDR1 SGDLS, CDR2 YYNGEE. This CDR3 spans 17 amino acids. The CDR3 bases are TGTGCCAGCAGCGACGCACCGGGACAGGGTTCCTACAATGAGCAGTTCTTC. As protein: CASSDAPGQGSYNEQFF.

The chain employs TRBV27 and TRBJ2-7, with TRBD1 as a possible D gene (6 bases). CDR1 and CDR2 from the germline V gene are MNHEY and SMNVEV (reference sequence). Trimming took 5 bases from V and 5 from J, leaving 16 bases between them. CDR3 length: 14 residues. This chain's CDR3 is CASSPRGIDDEQYF. The CDR3 nucleotides are TGTGCCAGCAGTCCCAGGGGAATCGACGACGAGCAGTACTTC.

The J gene is TRBJ2-7, the V gene TRBV6-1; possible D gene TRBD2, 6 bases. Germline CDR1 MNHNS, CDR2 SASEGT. The CDR3 totals 15 residues. V shed 1 base and J shed 7 bases, with 17 bases lying between them. The CDR3 DNA follows: TGTGCCAGCAGTGAAGGCAGGTCGGTACGGGGGGAGCAGTACTTC. Its translation: CASSEGRSVRGEQYF.

V is TRBV28 and J is TRBJ2-3; the match to TRBD2 covers 10 bases. CDR1 MDHEN and CDR2 SYDVKM come from the germline V gene. V gave up 6 bases and J gave up 7 bases; unmatched junction bases: 16. The CDR3 loop spans 17 amino acids. Here the CDR3 reads CASSPDVTSGYPNTQYF. CDR3 DNA: TGTGCCAGCAGCCCTGACGTGACTAGCGGGTACCCGAATACGCAGTATTTT.

This chain links TRBV10-3 with TRBJ1-1; D unclear. CDR1 is ENHRY and CDR2 is SYGVKD in the germline V gene. CDR3 length equals 14 residues. Trimming pared 2 bases from V and 0 bases from J, leaving 7 bases between. The CDR3 DNA reads as TGTGCCATCAGTGAGCGGGTCATGAACACTGAAGCTTTCTTT. Translation gives CAISERVMNTEAFF.

The CDR3 reads CASSEGGGYYGYTF. DNA of the CDR3: TGTGCCAGCAGCGAGGGGGGAGGGTACTATGGCTACACCTTC. The J gene is TRBJ1-2, the V gene TRBV7-2; possible D gene TRBD1, 6 bases. The germline V and J ends were trimmed by 5 bases and 3 bases, with 13 bases remaining between them. Germline loops: CDR1 SGHTA, CDR2 FQGNSA. CDR3 length: 14 residues.

This chain links TRBV30 with TRBJ2-2; 9 positions agree with TRBD2. There are 15 residues in the CDR3. In germline, CDR1 is GTSNPN, CDR2 SVGIG (reference sequence). Losses at the gene ends were 3 bases for V and 6 bases for J; bases not matched to a gene: 8. The CDR3 loop is CAWSEGGRASGELFF. As DNA, the CDR3 is TGTGCCTGGAGCGAGGGCGGGAGGGCGTCCGGGGAGCTGTTTTTT.

The V gene is TRBV12-3 or TRBV12-4, the J gene TRBJ2-2; D is ambiguous. V was shortened by 6 bases and J by 4 bases, with 9 bases between the two germline ends. The CDR3 extends over 13 amino acids. The CDR3 coding sequence is TGTGCCAGCAGCCTCTTGAGCACCGGGGAGCTGTTTTTT. Its translation: CASSLLSTGELFF.